This T cell receptor beta chain appears in the sequencing data of a study of STAT5B mutations in CD4+ large granular lymphocyte leukemia. Study results and limitations: Without HLA matching, higher CD4+ than CD8+ T-LGLL clonality could reflect small sample size. Patient CD4-sorted repertoires looked more clonal than healthy CD4+ repertoires, even without putative leukemic clones.

A note on this clone: The antigen is unknown.

V lost 1 base, J lost 5 bases, and 6 bases stayed unmatched. The CDR3 is made up of 15 amino acids. From germline, CDR1 is SGHTS and CDR2 YDEGEE. The assay was run at survey level. Original data processing: A productive frequency of 2.59 x 10-5 was the lowest detectable. TCRdb's copy holds only in-frame clones and misses some; the assay was immunoSEQ multiplex PCR. V, J and clone size derive from that table, while D and trimming were established from the DNA sequence. The sample has nearly 35,000 clones; roughly 87% are singletons. V usage is TRBV5-8 and J usage is TRBJ2-7; 10 nucleotides line up with TRBD1. This sequence originates from a human donor in good health. Input material: CD4+ T cells from blood buffy coats. CDR3 region: CASSLPGQGSNEQYF. As DNA, the CDR3 is TGTGCCAGCAGCTTGCCGGGACAGGGGTCTAACGAGCAGTACTTC.